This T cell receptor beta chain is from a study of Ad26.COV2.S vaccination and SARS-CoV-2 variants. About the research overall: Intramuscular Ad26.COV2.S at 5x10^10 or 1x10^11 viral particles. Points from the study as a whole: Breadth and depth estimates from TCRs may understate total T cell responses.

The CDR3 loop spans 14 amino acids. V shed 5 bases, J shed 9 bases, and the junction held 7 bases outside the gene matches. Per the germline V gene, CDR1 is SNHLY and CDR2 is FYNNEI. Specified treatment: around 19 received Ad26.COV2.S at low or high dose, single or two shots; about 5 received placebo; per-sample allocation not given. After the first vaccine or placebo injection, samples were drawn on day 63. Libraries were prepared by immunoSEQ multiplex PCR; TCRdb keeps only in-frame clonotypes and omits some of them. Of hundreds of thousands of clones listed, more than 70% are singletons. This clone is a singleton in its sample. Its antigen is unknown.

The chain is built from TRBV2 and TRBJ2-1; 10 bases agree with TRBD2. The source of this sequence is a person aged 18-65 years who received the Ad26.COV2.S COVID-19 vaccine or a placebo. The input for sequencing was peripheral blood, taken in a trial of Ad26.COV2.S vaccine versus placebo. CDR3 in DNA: TGTGCCAGCAGTATGCTAGCGGGAGATGGTGAGCAGTTCTTC. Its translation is CASSMLAGDGEQFF. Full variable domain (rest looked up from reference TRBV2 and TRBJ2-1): EPEVTQTPSHQVTQMGQEVILRCVPISNHLYFYWYRQILGQKVEFLVSFYNNEISEKSEIFDDQFSVERPDGSNFTLKIRSTKLEDSAMYFCASSMLAGDGEQFFGPGTRLTVL.